This TCR beta chain was retrieved from a study of CD4 T cell repertoires in COVID-19. Study-wide results and caveats: Some SARS-CoV-2 clonotypes, between about 6.5 and 25%, recurred in SARS-CoV and/or HKU1 cultures.

The CDR3 length is 14 residues. Trimming cost V 4 bases and J 4 bases, with 16 bases left between them. Germline loops: CDR1 GTSNPN, CDR2 SVGIG (reference sequence). Comments on this clone: What it binds is unknown.

The protocol was immunoSEQ multiplex PCR, while the TCRdb copy is restricted to in-frame clones and leaves out a portion. The table lists over 75,000 clones, around 82% of them singletons. The source is a human donor who had COVID-19. The sample in question was CD4+ T cells from peripheral blood, obtained after recovery from COVID-19. The chain has TRBV30 and TRBJ1-2; the D gene is possibly TRBD1 (5 bases). CDR3: CAWTRKGTVYGYTF. The DNA of the CDR3 is TGTGCCTGGACCAGGAAGGGGACCGTCTATGGCTACACCTTC. The whole variable domain, filled in from reference TRBV30 and TRBJ1-2, reads SQTIHQWPATLVQPVGSPLSLECTVEGTSNPNLYWYRQAAGRGLQLLFYSVGIGQISSEVPQNLSASRPQDRQFILSSKKLLLSDSGFYLCAWTRKGTVYGYTFGSGTRLTVV.